Shown below are 11 T cell receptor beta chains from a single sample sequenced in a study of cytomegalovirus exposure and HLA in healthy donors. PCR was performed using 60 Vbeta and 13 Jbeta primers. Assay: immunoSEQ multiplex PCR; the TCRdb copy retains only in-frame clones and omits some. The sample consists of over 200,000 clones, 82% of them appearing once. Sequenced: PBMCs. These receptors came from a middle-aged woman in good health and CMV-seropositive.

The V gene is TRBV7-8, the J gene TRBJ1-1; D is undetermined. V was shortened by 3 bases and J by 4 bases, with 9 bases between the two germline ends. This CDR3 region has 13 residues. Germline V gene lookup returns CDR1 SGHVS and CDR2 FQNEAQ. The CDR3 loop is CASSFAYSTEAFF. The DNA of the CDR3 is TGTGCCAGCAGCTTTGCGTACAGCACTGAAGCTTTCTTT.

The genes are TRBV30 and TRBJ1-5, with unresolved D. With 0 bases removed from V and 3 bases from J, the gap between germline ends came to 9 bases. CDR3 size: 14 residues. CDR1 is GTSNPN and CDR2 is SVGIG in the germline V gene (reference sequence). CDR3 DNA: TGTGCCTGGAGTGTATTACAGTCCAATCAGCCCCAGCATTTT. Translation gives CAWSVLQSNQPQHF.

The chain uses TRBV30 and TRBJ1-1; D is unclear. Germline values: CDR1 GTSNPN, CDR2 SVGIG (reference sequence). CDR3 size: 12 residues. Trimming shortened V by 3 bases and J by 1 base, and 6 bases separated the two germline ends. The CDR3 protein is CAWRLRNTEAFF. In DNA, the CDR3 is TGTGCCTGGAGGCTTAGGAACACTGAAGCTTTCTTT.

The chain recombines TRBV10-3 with TRBJ1-3; D gene unclear. The CDR3 length is 17 residues. Trimming removed 2 bases from V and 0 bases from J, with 14 bases in between. Germline CDR1 is ENHRY and CDR2 is SYGVKD. The CDR3 loop is CAISEVSPGSSGNTIYF. DNA of the CDR3: TGTGCCATCAGTGAGGTTTCTCCAGGCTCCTCTGGAAACACCATATATTTT.

This clone appeared once. This chain connects TRBV18 to TRBJ2-5, with 10 bases fitting TRBD1. This CDR3 comprises 16 residues. Germline assignment: CDR1 KGHSH and CDR2 LQKENI. The junction had 7 bases not matched to a gene; V was cut back by 3 bases and J by 3 bases. The CDR3 sequence: CASSPFTGTGEETQYF. In DNA form, the CDR3 reads TGTGCCAGCTCACCGTTCACCGGGACAGGGGAAGAGACCCAGTACTTC.

This chain uses TRBV23-1 with TRBJ1-4; tentatively, D is TRBD1 (5 bases). TRBV23-1 is treated as an ORF (open reading frame) with a function not yet certain. Trimming shortened V by 2 bases and J by 14 bases, and 12 bases separated the two germline ends. CDR3 size: 12 residues. The CDR3 spells CASSQPRQILFF. The CDR3 region has the DNA TGCGCCAGCAGTCAACCTCGACAGATCCTGTTTTTT.

This clone has only a few counts. This sequence joins TRBV27 and TRBJ2-1, with 7 bases identical to TRBD2. After removal of 2 bases from V and 0 bases from J, the junction contained 7 bases not matched to a gene. The CDR3 runs to 17 residues. Looked up from germline, CDR1 is MNHEY and CDR2 is SMNVEV (reference sequence). The DNA for the CDR3 is TGTGCCAGCAGTTTAAGGTTGGCGGGAGCCTCCTACAATGAGCAGTTCTTC. The encoded protein is CASSLRLAGASYNEQFF.

A few counts support this clone. The chain uses TRBV5-1 and TRBJ1-1, with 7 bases aligning to TRBD1. Germline CDR1 SGHRS, CDR2 YFSETQ. Trimming took 2 bases from V and 1 from J; bases not matched to a gene: 2. This CDR3 contains 14 residues. The CDR3 coding sequence is TGCGCCAGCAGCTTACAGGGGCAGAACACTGAAGCTTTCTTT. This encodes CASSLQGQNTEAFF.

This sequence joins TRBV11-3 and TRBJ1-1, with TRBD1 matching 7 bases. The CDR3 is 15 residues long. Looked up from germline, CDR1 is SGHNT and CDR2 is YENEEA. V trimming: 0 bases; J trimming: 1 base; junction bases outside the gene matches: 2. The CDR3 DNA reads as TGTGCCAGCAGCTTAGAGGGACAGCAGAACACTGAAGCTTTCTTT. This codes for CASSLEGQQNTEAFF.

The rearrangement links TRBV5-6 to TRBJ2-7; TRBD1 aligns across 8 bases. The V segment lost 0 bases and the J segment 0 bases; nucleotides outside the gene matches: 2. CDR3 size: 15 residues. Germline V lookup: CDR1 SGHDT, CDR2 YYEEEE. The CDR3 coding sequence is TGTGCCAGCAGCTTGGTACAGGGGGGCTCCTACGAGCAGTACTTC. This encodes CASSLVQGGSYEQYF.

This chain connects TRBV29-1 to TRBJ1-3; D unclear. The germline V gene has CDR1 SQVTM and CDR2 ANQGSEA. The CDR3 sequence is 14 residues long. V lost 6 bases and J 0 bases, leaving 12 bases between the germline ends. The CDR3 is CSVEDPSSGNTIYF. CDR3 nucleotides: TGCAGCGTGGAGGACCCGAGCTCTGGAAACACCATATATTTT.